The source of this T cell receptor beta chain is a study of beta chain features in type 1 diabetes. General study points: Among all four CD4+ subsets, Type 1 diabetes patients had TCRB CDR3s that were moderately but significantly shorter. Here, the possible influence of HLA type (on TCRB rearrangement) remained unresolved.

Concerning this clone: What it recognizes is unknown.

The whole isolated RNA underwent reverse transcription, so sequencing captured expressed TCRB transcripts. The data were produced by immunoSEQ multiplex PCR, yet TCRdb's version contains in-frame clones alone and is incomplete. The sample lists about 68,000 clones; around 49% were seen once. This CDR3 has 17 residues. With 5 bases removed from V and 2 bases from J, the gap between germline ends came to 18 bases. Per the germline V gene, CDR1 is MNHNS and CDR2 is SASEGT. This rearrangement joins TRBV6-1 to TRBJ1-4, with D possibly TRBD1 on 5 matching bases. This receptor was obtained from a man in his thirties or forties with type 1 diabetes. The sample consisted of central memory CD4+ T cells from blood. The CDR3 DNA reads as TGTGCCAGCAGTCAAGGGGAGGTGACAGCCACTAATGAAAAACTGTTTTTT. As protein: CASSQGEVTATNEKLFF.